This T cell receptor (beta chain) was identified in a study of T-cell reconstitution after alpha-beta-depleted transplantation in children. Overall study findings and caveats: Newly made T cells mostly supplied T-cell counts and diversity one year after transplant.

A TCRbeta library incorporating unique molecular identifiers was prepared. TCRdb recomputed calls from the PCR reads with MiXCR, one row per CDR3 protein. The sample shows 130,000 to 150,000 distinct CDR3 sequences, 7.5% to 9% of them seen only once. With respect to this clonotype: Its cognate antigen is unknown. An end of the junction does not agree with germline; a read error may underlie this.

Germline CDR1 is SGHRS and CDR2 is YFSETQ. This CDR3 is 17 amino acids long. The V and J genes are TRBV5-1 and TRBJ1-6; a weak D match, TRBD1 (5 bases). The sequencing here drew on PBMCs, mostly from graft donor cells, taken 180 days after TCRalphabeta/CD19-depleted stem cell transplant. The TCR sequence derives from a female patient between 2 and 15 years old who had a stem cell transplant for congenital amegakaryocytic thrombocytopenia, so the T cells may come from the graft donor. The CDR3 protein is CASSLAGGSDDNSPHHF. CDR3 in DNA: TGCGCCAGCAGCTTGGCCGGGGGTTCGGACGATAATTCACCCCACCACTTT.